These 9 T cell receptor beta chains were sequenced from one sample in a study of T cells in Graves' hyperthyroidism and ophthalmopathy. Researchers took RNA transcripts and amplified the TCR beta CDR3 regions from them. Researchers ran a first-round RT-PCR on the TCR CDR3 using the HTBI primer set. MiXCR was run by TCRdb on the multiplex PCR reads, yielding one entry per CDR3 protein. This table has 450,000 to 650,000 distinct CDR3 sequences, around 21% appearing once. Sequenced sample: blood. The source of these receptors is a man aged 18 to 29 with Graves' hyperthyroidism.

This rearrangement joins TRBV11-2 to TRBJ2-7; TRBD2 matches at 11 bases. The CDR3 runs 15 residues. In germline, CDR1 is SGHAT, CDR2 FQNNGV. Germline trimming cut 1 base from V and 7 bases from J; bases unmatched to any gene: 6. The CDR3 DNA is TGTGCCAGCAGCTTAGTACTAGCGGGGGTGGAAGAGCAGTACTTC. Amino acids: CASSLVLAGVEEQYF.

The chain couples TRBV6-1 to TRBJ2-7; TRBD2 matches 10 bases. J gave up 5 bases and V 2 bases, and 9 bases lay outside the gene matches. From germline, CDR1 is MNHNS and CDR2 SASEGT. The CDR3 covers 16 residues. The CDR3 coding sequence is TGTGCCAGCAGTGAAAGAGGACTAGCGGAGCCTGACGAGCAGTACTTC. It codes for CASSERGLAEPDEQYF.

This clonotype was seen ten or more times. The chain is built from TRBV28 and TRBJ1-5; D remains ambiguous. The CDR3 loop spans 12 amino acids. The germline CDR1 and CDR2 sequences are MDHEN and SYDVKM. Trimming removed 6 bases from V and 5 bases from J, with 8 bases in between. CDR3 sequence reads: CASSQAYQPQHF. In nucleotides, the CDR3 is TGTGCCAGCAGCCAAGCTTATCAGCCCCAGCATTTT. Drawing the rest from reference TRBV28 and TRBJ1-5, the complete variable domain is DVKVTQSSRYLVKRTGEKVFLECVQDMDHENMFWYRQDPGLGLRLIYFSYDVKMKEKGDIPEGYSVSREKKERFSLILESASTNQTSMYLCASSQAYQPQHFGDGTRLSIL.

The rearrangement uses TRBV5-1 and TRBJ2-7, with 7 bases that match TRBD1. Germline CDR1 SGHRS, CDR2 YFSETQ. CDR3 length equals 16 residues. The V and J ends lost 1 base and 2 bases, in that order; junction bases with no gene match: 9. CDR3 nucleotide sequence: TGCGCCAGCAGCTTGTGGGGTTGGGACAGAGCCTACGAGCAGTACTTC. As protein: CASSLWGWDRAYEQYF.

This clonotype was observed a handful of times. J is TRBJ2-5 and V is TRBV12-3 or TRBV12-4; D gene uncertain. The CDR3 consists of 14 residues. V lost 3 bases and J 2 bases, leaving 10 bases between the germline ends. The CDR3 sequence: CASSFNPQQETQYF. The CDR3, as DNA: TGTGCCAGCAGTTTTAACCCCCAACAAGAGACCCAGTACTTC.

This clonotype has more than one count but fewer than ten. The V and J genes are TRBV2 and TRBJ2-6; D not certain. Deletions cut 1 base from V and 0 bases from J, with 13 bases between. CDR1 is SNHLY and CDR2 is FYNNEI in the germline V gene. The CDR3 covers 18 residues. CDR3 protein: CASSEEGSPFSGANVLTF. For the CDR3, the DNA is TGTGCCAGCAGTGAAGAGGGATCCCCTTTCTCTGGGGCCAACGTCCTGACTTTC.

This clonotype was seen a handful of times. The chain's CDR3 is CASSQEGVQGETQYF. The CDR3 nucleotides read TGCGCCAGCAGCCAAGAGGGAGTGCAGGGGGAGACCCAGTACTTC. The rearrangement joins TRBV4-1 to TRBJ2-5, with a possible D match to TRBD1 (6 bases). V lost 0 bases to trimming and J lost 5 bases, with 13 bases between them. This CDR3 region has 15 residues. Germline lookup yields CDR1 MGHRA and CDR2 YSYEKL.

The CDR3 nucleotides are TGTGCCACCAGCTTGGGAGGGGAGTATGGCTACACCTTC. The encoded protein is CATSLGGEYGYTF. J is TRBJ1-2 and V is TRBV15; weak D call: TRBD1 (5 bases). The CDR3 length is 13 residues. Trimming shortened V by 5 bases and J by 5 bases, and 12 bases separated the two germline ends. Germline loops: CDR1 LNHNV, CDR2 YYDKDF (reference sequence).

This clonotype came up many times. The chain carries TRBV7-9 and TRBJ1-3; 12 nucleotides match TRBD1. J was trimmed by 3 bases and V by 3 bases; bases with no gene match: 3. The CDR3 has 16 amino acids. The germline gives CDR1 SEHNR, CDR2 FQNEAQ (reference sequence). The CDR3 sequence is CASSFRDRGHGNTIYF. CDR3 nucleotides: TGTGCCAGCAGCTTCCGGGACAGGGGGCATGGAAACACCATATATTTT. The entire variable domain, with the rest obtained from reference TRBV7-9 and TRBJ1-3, is as follows: DTGVSQNPRHKITKRGQNVTFRCDPISEHNRLYWYRQTLGQGPEFLTYFQNEAQLEKSRLLSDRFSAERPKGSFSTLEIQRTEQGDSAMYLCASSFRDRGHGNTIYFGEGSWLTVV.